This is a list of T cell receptor beta chains from one sample in a study of identifying expanded T cells in peripheral blood. TCRdb keeps only in-frame clones here, not all; method: immunoSEQ multiplex PCR. The table shows approximately 86,000 clones, with around 84% occurring only once. What was sequenced was blood. The receptors stem from a person aged 18 to 75 in good health. CDR3s include the opening cysteine and the closing phenylalanine or tryptophan. D genes are given only for firm matches. Clone sizes are given selectively: once, few, many, or a class where the clone is expanded.

clone size: once; V gene: TRBV10-1; J gene: TRBJ2-1; D gene: .; CDR3 DNA: TGCGCCAGCAGTGAGTCGCCAAGGGGGAATCAGCAGTTCTTC; CDR3 protein: CASSESPRGNQQFF
clone size: .; V gene: TRBV30; J gene: TRBJ1-2; D gene: .; CDR3 DNA: TGTGCCTACCAAACAGGGTACTATGGCTACACCTTC; CDR3 protein: CAYQTGYYGYTF
clone size: once; V gene: TRBV7-2; J gene: TRBJ2-7; D gene: .; CDR3 DNA: TGTGCCAGCAGCGTTGGGGGGTCCTACGAGCAGTACTTC; CDR3 protein: CASSVGGSYEQYF
clone size: few; V gene: TRBV7-2; J gene: TRBJ1-2; D gene: .; CDR3 DNA: TGTGCCAGCAGCTCTGAAGCAATAACAGGGACTGGCTACACCTTC; CDR3 protein: CASSSEAITGTGYTF
clone size: .; V gene: TRBV6-1; J gene: TRBJ1-1; D gene: .; CDR3 DNA: TGTGCCAGCAATCGGGACTCTATGAACACTGAAGCTTTCTTT; CDR3 protein: CASNRDSMNTEAFF
clone size: .; V gene: TRBV7-2; J gene: TRBJ1-5; D gene: .; CDR3 DNA: TGTGCCAGCGCACAACACACGGGTGATGGGCCCCAGCATTTT; CDR3 protein: CASAQHTGDGPQHF
clone size: .; V gene: TRBV19; J gene: TRBJ1-1; D gene: .; CDR3 DNA: TGTGCCAGTAGTATGGTCAGACCATACGAAGCTTTCTTT; CDR3 protein: CASSMVRPYEAFF
clone size: .; V gene: TRBV7-9; J gene: TRBJ2-7; D gene: .; CDR3 DNA: TGTGCCAGCAGCTTAAAGGGGACCTACGAGCAGTACTTC; CDR3 protein: CASSLKGTYEQYF
clone size: .; V gene: TRBV6-5; J gene: TRBJ2-7; D gene: .; CDR3 DNA: TGTGCCAGCAGTTACTCATCCACCGGGACACGGGACTTC; CDR3 protein: CASSYSSTGTRDF
clone size: once; V gene: TRBV7-3; J gene: TRBJ1-6; D gene: .; CDR3 DNA: TGTGCCAGCAGCTTCGGTGGGGAAAGGTCACCCCTCCACTTT; CDR3 protein: CASSFGGERSPLHF
clone size: .; V gene: TRBV6-5; J gene: TRBJ1-2; D gene: .; CDR3 DNA: TGTGCCAGCAGTGAGAGGGGACTATATGGCTACACCTTC; CDR3 protein: CASSERGLYGYTF
clone size: .; V gene: TRBV5-1; J gene: TRBJ2-3; D gene: .; CDR3 DNA: TGCGCCAGCAGCTTGGTCGTGTCGGGTAGCACAGATACGCAGTATTTT; CDR3 protein: CASSLVVSGSTDTQYF
clone size: .; V gene: TRBV6-4; J gene: TRBJ2-3; D gene: TRBD2; CDR3 DNA: TGTGCCAGCAGTGACAGCGGGGGGGCGACAGATACGCAGTATTTT; CDR3 protein: CASSDSGGATDTQYF
clone size: once; V gene: TRBV15; J gene: TRBJ2-3; D gene: .; CDR3 DNA: TGTGCCACCTCCCGGGGAGTGGGCACAGATACGCAGTATTTT; CDR3 protein: CATSRGVGTDTQYF
clone size: .; V gene: TRBV11-2; J gene: TRBJ2-5; D gene: .; CDR3 DNA: TGTGCCAGCAGCTTTTCCAGGCAAGAGACCCAGTACTTC; CDR3 protein: CASSFSRQETQYF
clone size: .; V gene: TRBV7-2; J gene: TRBJ2-4; D gene: .; CDR3 DNA: TGTGCCAGCAGCTTAACACTATGGGATAGACTAGCCAAAAACATTCAGTACTTC; CDR3 protein: CASSLTLWDRLAKNIQYF
clone size: .; V gene: TRBV27; J gene: TRBJ1-4; D gene: .; CDR3 DNA: TGTGCCAGCAGTGAGGACAGCTTTACCTATGCAACTAATGAAAAACTGTTTTTT; CDR3 protein: CASSEDSFTYATNEKLFF
clone size: .; V gene: TRBV10-3; J gene: TRBJ2-3; D gene: .; CDR3 DNA: TGTGCCATCAGTGAGTCAGTGTTGTCAGATACGCAGTATTTT; CDR3 protein: CAISESVLSDTQYF
clone size: .; V gene: TRBV9; J gene: TRBJ2-2; D gene: .; CDR3 DNA: TGTGCCAGCAGCGTAGTGACTAGAGGGGAGCTGTTTTTT; CDR3 protein: CASSVVTRGELFF
clone size: once; V gene: TRBV7-2; J gene: TRBJ2-5; D gene: TRBD2; CDR3 DNA: TGTGCCAGCAGCTTAACCGTTTATCTAGCGGGGAACCAAGAGACCCAGTACTTC; CDR3 protein: CASSLTVYLAGNQETQYF
clone size: .; V gene: TRBV19; J gene: TRBJ1-2; D gene: .; CDR3 DNA: TGTGCCAGTAGCTTGTCAGGGGTATGGGGCTACACCTTC; CDR3 protein: CASSLSGVWGYTF
clone size: .; V gene: TRBV12-5; J gene: TRBJ1-1; D gene: TRBD1; CDR3 DNA: TGTGCTAGTGCCCCAGGGACAGGGGGGAGACCGAACACTGAAGCTTTCTTT; CDR3 protein: CASAPGTGGRPNTEAFF
clone size: .; V gene: TRBV19; J gene: TRBJ1-4; D gene: .; CDR3 DNA: TGTGCCAGTAGTTCAGGGACCGTGGGTGAAAAACTGTTTTTT; CDR3 protein: CASSSGTVGEKLFF
clone size: .; V gene: TRBV30; J gene: TRBJ2-7; D gene: .; CDR3 DNA: TGTGCCTGGAGTGTGGGGTCCGAGCAGTACTTC; CDR3 protein: CAWSVGSEQYF
clone size: .; V gene: TRBV12-2; J gene: TRBJ1-3; D gene: .; CDR3 DNA: TGTGCAAGTCGCTTAGCGGTACCGGGACCGCGCTCTGGAAACACCATATATTTT; CDR3 protein: CASRLAVPGPRSGNTIYF
clone size: .; V gene: TRBV6-5; J gene: TRBJ1-2; D gene: .; CDR3 DNA: TGTGCCAGCACCCCAAAATATACGGACCGGTCTGGCTACACCTTC; CDR3 protein: CASTPKYTDRSGYTF
clone size: .; V gene: TRBV5-1; J gene: TRBJ1-6; D gene: .; CDR3 DNA: TGCGCCAGCAGCCTATATGGGGGCAGTGCACCCCTCCACTTT; CDR3 protein: CASSLYGGSAPLHF
clone size: .; V gene: TRBV11-2; J gene: TRBJ1-2; D gene: TRBD1; CDR3 DNA: TGTGCCAGCAGGAAACCAGGACAGGCCGTTCCCTATGGCTACACCTTC; CDR3 protein: CASRKPGQAVPYGYTF